Given below is one TCR beta chain in context. These data belong to a study of blood T cell repertoires in COVID-19. TCRdb keeps only in-frame clones here, not all; method: immunoSEQ multiplex PCR. There are 200,000 to 250,000 clones in the sample; about 85% occur only once, and roughly 12% lies in the top ten. CDR1 and CDR2 (germline): KGHDR, SFDVKD. J gave up 8 bases and V 3 bases, and 10 bases lay outside the gene matches. The CDR3 runs to 15 residues. The sequencing sample was made of peripheral blood. This receptor was identified in a woman aged 18 to 35 who had recovered from COVID-19. The rearrangement links TRBV24-1 to TRBJ1-2; 8 bases are a match to TRBD1. The CDR3 loop reads CATSDEGQGMGGYTF. CDR3 DNA sequence: TGTGCCACCAGTGATGAAGGACAGGGAATGGGGGGCTACACCTTC.